This note documents a single TCR beta chain sequence. The antigen remains unidentified. The CDR3 totals 15 residues. Between the trimmed V and J ends, which lost 6 bases and 7 bases, there was a span of 20 bases. Germline lookup yields CDR1 MDHEN and CDR2 SYDVKM. The investigators reverse transcribed all of the isolated RNA, so they sequenced expressed TCRB transcripts. Regulatory, naive and central memory T cell samples averaged around 3.6 million reads. The table came from immunoSEQ multiplex PCR; TCRdb's copy has only in-frame clones and leaves some out. Among a few hundred thousand clones listed, 27% were seen once. This sample is part of a study of beta chain features in type 1 diabetes. Whole-study findings and limits: Patients showed naive, central memory and Treg TCRB repertoires that appeared more similar than those of healthy donors. Junctions at VDJ sites from type 1 diabetes patients had fewer insertions and more deletions.

Via the markers CD45RO/CCR7/CD25/CD127/CD95/CD27, stem cell-like memory, regulatory, central memory and naive CD4+ cells were sorted. Material: central memory CD4+ T cells from blood. The origin of this receptor is a man aged 25 to 40 in good health. The chain links TRBV28 to TRBJ2-3; possible D gene TRBD1, 5 bases. The CDR3 region is CASSLFGQEDHTQYF. CDR3 nucleotides: TGTGCCAGCAGCCTATTCGGACAAGAAGATCATACGCAGTATTTT.